The source of this T cell receptor (beta chain) is a study of regulatory T cells in long-lasting Graves disease. Study-wide results and limits: Whereas about a thousand public clonotypes were shared by new patients, persistent patients shared more, at 2,741.

Time point reported: persistent/refractory GD, antithyroid drugs over 5 years with positive TRAb. PBMCs provided the RNA from which the TCR library was made. Guidelines of the American Thyroid Association were used to diagnose Graves' disease. From an endocrinology department in Xi'an, China, came the patients. EDTA tubes held approximately 8.8 milliliters of peripheral blood from each patient. In this sample, this clonotype turned up a few times. Its matching antigen is unknown. Arm-PCR of CDR3 regions and iRepertoire HTBI primers were the basis on which TCR beta libraries were built. A single record per CDR3 protein comes from TCRdb applying MiXCR to the multiplex PCR reads. The table lists roughly 500,000 distinct CDR3 sequences, less than 25% of them singletons. This material consisted of peripheral blood mononuclear cells (PBMCs), taken when the disease was refractory, from a patient treated with antithyroid drugs. The TCR was taken from a female donor with Graves disease.

CDR3 protein: CASCGTSRNIPGELFF. In DNA form, the CDR3 reads TGTGCCAGCTGTGGGACTAGCAGAAATATACCCGGGGAGCTGTTTTTT. The chain links TRBV27 to TRBJ2-2; 9 bases line up with TRBD2. Germline values: CDR1 MNHEY, CDR2 SMNVEV (reference sequence). V lost 8 bases and J lost 6; bases outside the gene matches: 13. CDR3 length: 16 amino acids.